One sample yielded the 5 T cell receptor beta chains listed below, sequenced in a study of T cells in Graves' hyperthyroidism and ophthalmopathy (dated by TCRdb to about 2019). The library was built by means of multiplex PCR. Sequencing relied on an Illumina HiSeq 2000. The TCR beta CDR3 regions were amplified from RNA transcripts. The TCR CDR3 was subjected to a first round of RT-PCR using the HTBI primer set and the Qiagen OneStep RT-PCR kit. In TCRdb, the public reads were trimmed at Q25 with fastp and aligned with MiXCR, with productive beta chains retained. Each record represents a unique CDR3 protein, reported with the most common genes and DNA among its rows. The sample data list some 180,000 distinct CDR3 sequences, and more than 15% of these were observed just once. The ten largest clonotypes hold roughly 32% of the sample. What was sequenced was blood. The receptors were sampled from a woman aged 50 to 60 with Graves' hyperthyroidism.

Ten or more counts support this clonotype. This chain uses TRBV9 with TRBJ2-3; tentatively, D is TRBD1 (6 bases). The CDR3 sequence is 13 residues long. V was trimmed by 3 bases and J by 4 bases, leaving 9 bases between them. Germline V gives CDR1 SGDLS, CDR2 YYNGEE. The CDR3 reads CASSATGADTQYF. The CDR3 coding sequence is TGTGCCAGCAGCGCGACAGGCGCAGATACGCAGTATTTT.

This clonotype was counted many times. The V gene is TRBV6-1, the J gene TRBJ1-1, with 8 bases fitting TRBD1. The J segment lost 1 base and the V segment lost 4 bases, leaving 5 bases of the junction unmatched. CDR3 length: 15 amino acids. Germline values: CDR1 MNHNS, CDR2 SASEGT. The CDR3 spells CASSASGTGNTEAFF. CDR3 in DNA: TGTGCCAGCAGTGCCTCCGGGACAGGGAACACTGAAGCTTTCTTT.

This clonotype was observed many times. The CDR3 DNA is TGTGCCAGCAGTTTTGACAGACTTTTCACTGAAGCTTTCTTT. Its protein product is CASSFDRLFTEAFF. V is TRBV27 and J is TRBJ1-1, with D perhaps TRBD1 (5 bases). V lost 3 bases and J lost 4, with 12 bases in between. Germline V gene sequence: CDR1 MNHEY, CDR2 SMNVEV (reference sequence). CDR3 length equals 14 residues.

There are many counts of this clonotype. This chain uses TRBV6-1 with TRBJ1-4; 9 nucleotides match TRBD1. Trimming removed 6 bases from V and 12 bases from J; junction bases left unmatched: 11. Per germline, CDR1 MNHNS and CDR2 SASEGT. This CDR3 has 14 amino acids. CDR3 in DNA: TGTGCCAGCAGACTGAGGGGACAGGGACAGCAACTGTTTTTT. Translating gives CASRLRGQGQQLFF.

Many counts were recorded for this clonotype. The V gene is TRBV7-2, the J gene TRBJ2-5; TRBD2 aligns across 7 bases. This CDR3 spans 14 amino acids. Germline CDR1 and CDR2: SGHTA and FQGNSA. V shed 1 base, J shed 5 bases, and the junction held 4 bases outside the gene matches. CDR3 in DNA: TGTGCCAGCAGCTTAGGGGGGGGTGTGGAGACCCAGTACTTC. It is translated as CASSLGGGVETQYF.